This passage covers 12 T cell receptor beta chains from one sample sequenced in a study of blood T cell repertoires in COVID-19. Sequencing was performed with immunoSEQ multiplex PCR; in TCRdb, only in-frame clones are kept and a portion is missing. The sample records approximately 210,000 clones, around 80% being singletons. The sequencing sample was made of peripheral blood. Receptors originate from a man aged 50-59 years with active or convalescent COVID-19.

This clone was detected a few times. The chain employs TRBV7-8 and TRBJ1-1; 12 bases are a match to TRBD1. The germline V gene encodes CDR1 SGHVS and CDR2 FQNEAQ. The CDR3 loop spans 18 amino acids. V shed 5 bases and J 2 bases; nucleotides not matched to a gene: 12. CDR3 sequence reads: CASSPDGGTGGTNTEAFF. In DNA form, the CDR3 reads TGTGCCAGCAGCCCCGACGGTGGGACAGGGGGCACAAACACTGAAGCTTTCTTT.

This sequence joins TRBV5-1 and TRBJ1-2; tentative D call: TRBD1 (6 bases). V shed 3 bases and J shed 5 bases, with 11 bases lying between them. The CDR3 is 13 residues long. Germline-derived CDR1 and CDR2 are SGHRS and YFSETQ. Written as DNA, the CDR3 is TGCGCCAGCAGCTACTTACAGGGTTATGGCTACACCTTC. Encoded protein: CASSYLQGYGYTF.

V is TRBV28 and J is TRBJ1-4, with 8 bases lining up with TRBD1. This CDR3 is 18 amino acids long. Per germline, CDR1 MDHEN and CDR2 SYDVKM. The J segment lost 0 bases and the V segment lost 1 base, leaving 7 bases of the junction unmatched. For the CDR3, the DNA is TGTGCCAGCAGTTTATTGGCAGGGGGCGCCTCAACTAATGAAAAACTGTTTTTT. Translating it yields CASSLLAGGASTNEKLFF.

This clone occurred many times. The chain uses TRBV18 and TRBJ1-3; no firm D call. This CDR3 has 14 amino acids. V dropped 3 bases and J dropped 3 bases, with 9 bases sitting between them. Per germline, CDR1 KGHSH and CDR2 LQKENI. CDR3 coding DNA: TGTGCCAGCTCACCGTTATTGAGTGGAAACACCATATATTTT. Translation gives CASSPLLSGNTIYF. Variable domain in full (rest from reference TRBV18 and TRBJ1-3): NAGVMQNPRHLVRRRGQEARLRCSPMKGHSHVYWYRQLPEEGLKFMVYLQKENIIDESGMPKERFSAEFPKEGPSILRIQQVVRGDSAAYFCASSPLLSGNTIYFGEGSWLTVV.

V usage is TRBV3-1 (or the pseudogene TRBV3-2) and J usage is TRBJ2-4; 9 bases are shared with TRBD1. The CDR3 contains 18 residues. Germline trimming cut 1 base from V and 0 bases from J; bases unmatched to any gene: 7. Looked up from germline, CDR1 is LGHDT and CDR2 is YNNKEL (reference sequence). Here the CDR3 DNA reads TGTGCCAGCAGCCAAGGGCGGGGGACAGGGATAGCCAAAAACATTCAGTACTTC. It specifies CASSQGRGTGIAKNIQYF.

The V and J genes are TRBV18 and TRBJ1-3, with a possible D match to TRBD1 (5 bases). Trimming took 1 base from V and 5 from J, leaving 15 bases between them. The CDR3 length is 16 residues. CDR1 KGHSH and CDR2 LQKENI come from the germline V gene. The CDR3 region is CASSPLKAGGRNTIYF. DNA of the CDR3: TGTGCCAGCTCACCACTCAAGGCGGGGGGGAGAAACACCATATATTTT.

DNA for the CDR3: TGTGCCACCGCGGGGAGGGAGAATGAAAAACTGTTTTTT. This translates into CATAGRENEKLFF. The chain links TRBV24-1 to TRBJ1-4; D gene ambiguous. The CDR3 has 13 amino acids. CDR1 KGHDR and CDR2 SFDVKD come from the germline V gene. Trimming took 9 bases from V and 5 from J, leaving 12 bases between them.

In DNA form, the CDR3 reads TGTGCCAGCAGCCGGAGCTCCTACGAGCAGTACTTC. Protein product: CASSRSSYEQYF. This chain joins TRBV3-1 (or the pseudogene TRBV3-2) and TRBJ2-7; D is unresolved. Germline V gene sequence: CDR1 LGHDT, CDR2 YNNKEL (reference sequence). The CDR3 contains 12 residues. Trimming shortened V by 4 bases and J by 0 bases, and 4 bases separated the two germline ends.

The chain joins TRBV7-3 to TRBJ2-3, with D tentatively TRBD2 (6 bases). CDR1 is SGHTA, CDR2 FQGTGA, per germline. Trimming removed 6 bases at V and 5 bases at J, with 21 bases between. The CDR3 spans 16 residues. CDR3 DNA sequence: TGTGCCAGCAGATCCCCGGCTAGCGACGGGATAGATACGCAGTATTTT. Its translation is CASRSPASDGIDTQYF.

The V call is TRBV6-5, the J call TRBJ1-1, with a tentative D call TRBD1 (5 bases). The CDR3 is 14 residues long. With 6 bases removed from V and 0 bases from J, the gap between germline ends came to 11 bases. Germline V gene lookup returns CDR1 MNHEY and CDR2 SVGAGI. The CDR3 is CASSRGLMNTEAFF. Written as DNA, the CDR3 is TGTGCCAGCAGCCGGGGGTTGATGAACACTGAAGCTTTCTTT.

The sample holds one count of this clone. This rearrangement joins TRBV19 to TRBJ2-3; D gene unclear. CDR3 length: 17 amino acids. V lost 7 bases, J lost 1 base, and 21 bases lay in between. The germline V gene encodes CDR1 LNHDA and CDR2 SQIVND (reference sequence). The CDR3 region is CASTPSRWVSGTDTQYF. The CDR3 coding sequence is TGTGCCAGTACTCCATCTAGGTGGGTGAGTGGCACAGATACGCAGTATTTT.

This clone was counted only a few times. The rearrangement joins TRBV6-4 to TRBJ1-1, with no clear D. The CDR3 runs to 13 residues. Germline lookup yields CDR1 MRHNA and CDR2 SNTAGT. V was cut by 4 bases and J by 1 base, with 7 bases left in between. The CDR3 DNA follows: TGTGCCAGCAGTGCTACAGAGAACACTGAAGCTTTCTTT. Translated, it gives CASSATENTEAFF.